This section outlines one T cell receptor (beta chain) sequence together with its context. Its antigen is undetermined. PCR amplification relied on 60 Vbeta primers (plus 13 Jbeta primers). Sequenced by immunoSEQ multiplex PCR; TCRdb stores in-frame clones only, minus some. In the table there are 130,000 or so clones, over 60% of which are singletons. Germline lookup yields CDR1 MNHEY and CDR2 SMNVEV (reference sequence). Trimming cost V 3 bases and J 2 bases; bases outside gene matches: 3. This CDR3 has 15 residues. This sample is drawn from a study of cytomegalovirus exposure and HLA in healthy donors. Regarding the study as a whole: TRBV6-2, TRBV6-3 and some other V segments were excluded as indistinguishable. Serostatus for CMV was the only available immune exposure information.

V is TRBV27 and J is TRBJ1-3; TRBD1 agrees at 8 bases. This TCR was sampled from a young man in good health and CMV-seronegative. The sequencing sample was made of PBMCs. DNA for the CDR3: TGTGCCAGCAGTTTCCAGGGGGCAACTGGAAACACCATATATTTT. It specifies CASSFQGATGNTIYF.